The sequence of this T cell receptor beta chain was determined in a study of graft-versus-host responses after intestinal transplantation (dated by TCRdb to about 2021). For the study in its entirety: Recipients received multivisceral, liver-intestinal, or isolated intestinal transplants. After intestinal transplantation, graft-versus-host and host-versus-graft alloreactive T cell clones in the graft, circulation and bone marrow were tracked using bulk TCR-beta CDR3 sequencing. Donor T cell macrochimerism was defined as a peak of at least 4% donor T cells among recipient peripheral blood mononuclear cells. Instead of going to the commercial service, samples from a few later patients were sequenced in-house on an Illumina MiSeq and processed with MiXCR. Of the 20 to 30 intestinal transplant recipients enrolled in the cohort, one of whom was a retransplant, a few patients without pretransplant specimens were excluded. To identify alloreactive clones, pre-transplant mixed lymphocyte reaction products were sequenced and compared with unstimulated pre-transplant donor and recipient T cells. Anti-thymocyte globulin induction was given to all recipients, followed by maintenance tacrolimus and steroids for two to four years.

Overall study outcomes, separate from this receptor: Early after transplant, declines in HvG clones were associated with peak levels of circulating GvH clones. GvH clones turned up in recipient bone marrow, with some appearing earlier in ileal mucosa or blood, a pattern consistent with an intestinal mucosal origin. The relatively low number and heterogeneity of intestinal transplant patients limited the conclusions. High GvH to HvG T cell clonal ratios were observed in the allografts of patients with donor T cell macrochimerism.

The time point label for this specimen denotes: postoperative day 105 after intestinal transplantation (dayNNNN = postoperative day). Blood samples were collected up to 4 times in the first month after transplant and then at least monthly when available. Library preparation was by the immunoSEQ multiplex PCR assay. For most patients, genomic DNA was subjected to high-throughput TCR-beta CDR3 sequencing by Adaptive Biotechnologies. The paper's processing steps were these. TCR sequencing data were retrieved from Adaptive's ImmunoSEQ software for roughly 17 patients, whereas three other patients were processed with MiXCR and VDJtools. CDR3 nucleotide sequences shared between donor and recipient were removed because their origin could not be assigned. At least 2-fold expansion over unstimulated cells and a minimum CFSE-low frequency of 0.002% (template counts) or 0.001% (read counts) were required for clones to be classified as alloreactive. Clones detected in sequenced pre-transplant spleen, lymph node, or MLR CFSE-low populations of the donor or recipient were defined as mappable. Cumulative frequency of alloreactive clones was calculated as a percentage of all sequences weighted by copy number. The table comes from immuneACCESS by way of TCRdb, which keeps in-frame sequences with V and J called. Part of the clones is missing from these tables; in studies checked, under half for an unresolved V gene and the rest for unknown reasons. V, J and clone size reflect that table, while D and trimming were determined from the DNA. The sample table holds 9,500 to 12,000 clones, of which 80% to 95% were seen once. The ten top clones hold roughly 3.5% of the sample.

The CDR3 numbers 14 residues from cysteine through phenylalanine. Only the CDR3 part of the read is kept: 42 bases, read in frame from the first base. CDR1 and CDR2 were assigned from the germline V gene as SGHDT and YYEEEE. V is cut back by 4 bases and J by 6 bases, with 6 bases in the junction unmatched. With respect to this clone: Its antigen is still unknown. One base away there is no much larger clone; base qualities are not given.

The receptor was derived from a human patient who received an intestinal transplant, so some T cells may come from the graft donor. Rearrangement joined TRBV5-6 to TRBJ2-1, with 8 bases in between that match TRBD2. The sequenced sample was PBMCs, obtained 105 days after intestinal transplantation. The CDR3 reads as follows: CASSPGLDSNEQFF. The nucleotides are TGTGCCAGCAGCCCGGGACTAGACTCCAATGAGCAGTTCTTC.